The clone carrying this T cell receptor beta chain was found a few times. TCRdb itself ran the 5' RACE reads through MiXCR, one entry per CDR3 protein. This sample has some 600,000 distinct CDR3 sequences, with roughly a sixth found just once. Germline V gives CDR1 SGHVS, CDR2 FNYEAQ. The CDR3 totals 13 residues. With 5 bases clipped from V and 6 bases from J, the junction kept 4 bases outside the gene matches. This entry is derived from a study of T cells after yellow fever vaccination. The V gene is TRBV7-6, the J gene TRBJ1-2; 9 nucleotides agree with TRBD1. This clonotype was sampled from a man aged 18 to 30 who received the YFV17D yellow fever vaccine. The sample in question was PBMCs, obtained 5 days after the first yellow fever vaccination. The CDR3 sequence: CASSGWTGDGYTF. The CDR3 DNA is TGTGCCAGCAGCGGATGGACAGGGGATGGCTACACCTTC.